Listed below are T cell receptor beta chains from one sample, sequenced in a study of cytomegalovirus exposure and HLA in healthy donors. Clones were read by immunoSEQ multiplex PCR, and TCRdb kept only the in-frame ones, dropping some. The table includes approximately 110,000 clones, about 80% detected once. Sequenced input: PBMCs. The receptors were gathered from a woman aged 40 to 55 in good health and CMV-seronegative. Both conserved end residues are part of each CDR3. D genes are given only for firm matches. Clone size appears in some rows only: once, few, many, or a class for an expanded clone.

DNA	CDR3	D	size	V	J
TGTGCCAGCAGTCAAACGGGGGGTAGCACCGGGGAGCTGTTTTTT	CASSQTGGSTGELFF	TRBD2	NA	TRBV28	TRBJ2-2
TGCAGCGTCGCGGACAGCCGGACCACTGAAGCTTTCTTT	CSVADSRTTEAFF	NA	NA	TRBV29-1	TRBJ1-1
TGTGCCAGCAGCTTAGTATCACCAGTAAGGAGGGGACCTGATGCGACCCAGTACTTC	CASSLVSPVRRGPDATQYF	NA	NA	TRBV7-2	TRBJ2-5
TGCGCCAGCAGCCAAGAGGAGGGAGAGACCCAGTACTTC	CASSQEEGETQYF	NA	NA	TRBV4-3	TRBJ2-5
TGCGCCAGCAGCTTGGGGACTAGCGGGGGCACAGATACGCAGTATTTT	CASSLGTSGGTDTQYF	TRBD2	NA	TRBV5-1	TRBJ2-3
TGTGCCAGCAGTTTATCAGCAGGGCTGAATTACGAGCAGTACTTC	CASSLSAGLNYEQYF	NA	NA	TRBV27	TRBJ2-7
TGTGCCAGTAGGACGGCCACAGGGGCGAAAGGCTACACCTTC	CASRTATGAKGYTF	TRBD1	NA	TRBV19	TRBJ1-2
TGTGCCAGCAGACTCACTAGCGGGAGGGTAAATGAGCAGTTCTTC	CASRLTSGRVNEQFF	TRBD2	NA	TRBV6-1	TRBJ2-1
TGTGCCAGCAGCTTAAGCACAGGGTCCTACGAGCAGTACTTC	CASSLSTGSYEQYF	NA	NA	TRBV11-2	TRBJ2-7
TGTGCCAGCTCGGGCTCCCAGGGGGACTATGGCTACACCTTC	CASSGSQGDYGYTF	TRBD1	few	TRBV25-1	TRBJ1-2
TGCGCCAGCAGCCCAGGGGTCTCCTACGAGCAGTACTTC	CASSPGVSYEQYF	NA	NA	TRBV4-3	TRBJ2-7
TGTGCCAGCGGGGAGGGGGGCACAGATACGCAGTATTTT	CASGEGGTDTQYF	NA	NA	TRBV6-1	TRBJ2-3
TGTGCCAGCAGCGGGGCGGACTCCTACGAGCAGTACTTC	CASSGADSYEQYF	NA	NA	TRBV7-6	TRBJ2-7
TGCGCCAGCAAGCCAGGGACTAAATCTAGCAATCAGCCCCAGCATTTT	CASKPGTKSSNQPQHF	NA	NA	TRBV10-1	TRBJ1-5
TGCGCCAGCAGCCTCACCGCGGGACTAGCGGGACGGAGCTCCTACAATGAGCAGTTCTTC	CASSLTAGLAGRSSYNEQFF	TRBD2	NA	TRBV4-3	TRBJ2-1
TGTGCCAGCAGCTTAGCAGGGGACTATGGCTACACCTTC	CASSLAGDYGYTF	NA	NA	TRBV7-2	TRBJ1-2
TGTGCCAGCAGTTCAGCGGGTGTCCCCGATACGCAGTATTTT	CASSSAGVPDTQYF	NA	NA	TRBV27	TRBJ2-3
TGTGCCAGCAGCTTGGACAGTGGCGAGCAGTACTTC	CASSLDSGEQYF	NA	NA	TRBV7-9	TRBJ2-7
TGCGCCAGCAGCTTTCGACTAGCGGGAGGGGCGACGCAGTATTTT	CASSFRLAGGATQYF	TRBD2	NA	TRBV5-1	TRBJ2-3
TGTGCCAGCAGTCCCTTTGGAGGTGGAAAACTGTTTTTT	CASSPFGGGKLFF	NA	NA	TRBV2	TRBJ1-4
TGTGCCAGCAGCTTTTCACCGGGTACGGTAGAGACCCAGTACTTC	CASSFSPGTVETQYF	NA	NA	TRBV7-8	TRBJ2-5
TGTGCCAGCAGCATAGCCGGGACAGGCCGACCAGGTGAGCAGTTCTTC	CASSIAGTGRPGEQFF	TRBD1	NA	TRBV5-4	TRBJ2-1
TGTGCCTGGGAGACAGGGCGCCCTGAAGCTTTCTTT	CAWETGRPEAFF	TRBD1	NA	TRBV30	TRBJ1-1
TGTGCCAGCAGTTACTCGACTTCATACGAGCAGTACTTC	CASSYSTSYEQYF	NA	NA	TRBV6-6	TRBJ2-7
TGTGCCAGCAGCTTACTGGGACAGGGAGGAGCTCAGCCCCAGCATTTT	CASSLLGQGGAQPQHF	TRBD1	NA	TRBV7-2	TRBJ1-5
TGTGCCAGCAGTACAGGGACTAGGCAGTTCTTC	CASSTGTRQFF	TRBD2	NA	TRBV11-2	TRBJ2-1
TGCGCCAGCAGGCGGGACTCCACCGCGGCGGAGACCCAGTACTTC	CASRRDSTAAETQYF	NA	NA	TRBV5-1	TRBJ2-5
TGTGCCAGCCGCCTCAAACCCGACTCCTACGAGCAGTACTTC	CASRLKPDSYEQYF	NA	NA	TRBV2	TRBJ2-7
TGTGCCAGCAGTCCTACCCGGACTAGCTTAATCACCGGGGGGCTGTTTTTT	CASSPTRTSLITGGLFF	TRBD2	few	TRBV28	TRBJ2-2
TGTGCCAGCAGCCAGGACAGGGGGCAAGGCTACACCTTC	CASSQDRGQGYTF	TRBD1	NA	TRBV7-9	TRBJ1-2
TGTGCCAGCAGCTTACTGGACAGGGGCGATCAGCCCCAGCATTTT	CASSLLDRGDQPQHF	TRBD1	once	TRBV5-4	TRBJ1-5
TGCGCCAGCAGCCCACTGGGGAGCGGTACCGAGCAGTACTTC	CASSPLGSGTEQYF	NA	NA	TRBV4-3	TRBJ2-7
TGTGCCAGCAGCATCAGCCGGGACAGCGCTTACAATGAGCAGTTCTTC	CASSISRDSAYNEQFF	TRBD1	once	TRBV7-2	TRBJ2-1
TGTGCCAGCAGCTTGCACCGGTCCGAGCAGTACTTC	CASSLHRSEQYF	NA	NA	TRBV13	TRBJ2-7
TGTGCCAGCAGTGAAAACAGGGCATCTGAAAAACTGTTTTTT	CASSENRASEKLFF	NA	NA	TRBV2	TRBJ1-4
TGTGCCAGCAGCCGGGGGGGTAGCACAGATACGCAGTATTTT	CASSRGGSTDTQYF	TRBD2	once	TRBV6-6	TRBJ2-3
TGTGCCAGTAGTATGGACAGGTTTTACGAGCAGTACTTC	CASSMDRFYEQYF	TRBD1	NA	TRBV19	TRBJ2-7
TGTGCCAGCAGTCAAAACCCCGGTGCGGACACCATATATTTT	CASSQNPGADTIYF	NA	NA	TRBV5-4	TRBJ1-3
TGTGCCAGCAGCTCTCTAGCAGGGCCCCAGCATTTT	CASSSLAGPQHF	NA	NA	TRBV7-2	TRBJ1-5
TGTGCCAGCAGTGAACCGGACAGGGTTACTTCAATGAACACTGAAGCTTTCTTT	CASSEPDRVTSMNTEAFF	TRBD1	NA	TRBV2	TRBJ1-1
TGTGCCAGCAGTGAGCTCGAGCGCGATAATACCCTTTTAGCCAACGTCCTGACTTTC	CASSELERDNTLLANVLTF	NA	NA	TRBV2	TRBJ2-6
TGTGCCAGTAGTATAGTCGGGACAGCTGGAAACACCATATATTTT	CASSIVGTAGNTIYF	TRBD1	NA	TRBV19	TRBJ1-3
TGTGCCAGCAGCCCTGACAGGGAAGAGACCCAGTACTTC	CASSPDREETQYF	TRBD1	NA	TRBV5-6	TRBJ2-5
TGTGCCTGGAACCCCACAGGGACCCACACAGATACGCAGTATTTT	CAWNPTGTHTDTQYF	NA	NA	TRBV30	TRBJ2-3